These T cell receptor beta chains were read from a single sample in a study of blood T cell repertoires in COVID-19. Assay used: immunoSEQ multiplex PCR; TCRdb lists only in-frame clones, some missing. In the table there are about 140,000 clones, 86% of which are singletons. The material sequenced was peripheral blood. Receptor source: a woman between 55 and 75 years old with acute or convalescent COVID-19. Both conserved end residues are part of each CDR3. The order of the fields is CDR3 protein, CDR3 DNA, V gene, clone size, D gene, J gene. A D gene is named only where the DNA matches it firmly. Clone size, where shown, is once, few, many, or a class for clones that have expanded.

CDR3aa: CASSSRLAGNQETQYF
CDR3nt: TGTGCCAGCAGTTCCAGACTAGCGGGGAACCAAGAGACCCAGTACTTC
v_gene: TRBV28
abundance: many
d_gene: TRBD2
j_gene: TRBJ2-5

CDR3aa: CASSPRTGLSWTEAFF
CDR3nt: TGTGCCAGCAGCCCCCGGACAGGGCTGAGTTGGACTGAAGCTTTCTTT
v_gene: TRBV7-8
abundance: -
d_gene: TRBD1
j_gene: TRBJ1-1

CDR3aa: CASSTGDGAYEQYF
CDR3nt: TGCGCCAGCAGCACGGGGGACGGAGCCTACGAGCAGTACTTC
v_gene: TRBV4-1
abundance: -
d_gene: -
j_gene: TRBJ2-7

CDR3aa: CASSVRRPDEQYF
CDR3nt: TGTGCCAGCAGTGTACGGCGGCCTGACGAGCAGTACTTC
v_gene: TRBV2
abundance: -
d_gene: -
j_gene: TRBJ2-7

CDR3aa: CASSEARSGWGYTF
CDR3nt: TGTGCCAGCAGTGAAGCGAGGTCAGGGTGGGGCTACACCTTC
v_gene: TRBV6-1
abundance: few
d_gene: -
j_gene: TRBJ1-2

CDR3aa: CASSFDRGLDGYTF
CDR3nt: TGCGCCAGCAGCTTCGACAGGGGGCTAGATGGCTACACCTTC
v_gene: TRBV5-1
abundance: -
d_gene: TRBD1
j_gene: TRBJ1-2

CDR3aa: CASSRTSEAKNIQYF
CDR3nt: TGTGCCAGCAGTCGGACTAGCGAGGCCAAAAACATTCAGTACTTC
v_gene: TRBV6-2/TRBV6-3
abundance: -
d_gene: TRBD2
j_gene: TRBJ2-4

CDR3aa: CASSQDQGNQPQHF
CDR3nt: TGTGCCAGCAGCCAAGATCAGGGGAATCAGCCCCAGCATTTT
v_gene: TRBV4-2
abundance: -
d_gene: -
j_gene: TRBJ1-5

CDR3aa: CSVERASGGASYEQYF
CDR3nt: TGCAGCGTTGAACGAGCGTCGGGGGGCGCGTCCTACGAGCAGTACTTC
v_gene: TRBV29-1
abundance: -
d_gene: -
j_gene: TRBJ2-7

CDR3aa: CASSGLAGDTQYF
CDR3nt: TGCGCCAGCAGTGGACTAGCGGGAGATACGCAGTATTTT
v_gene: TRBV10-1
abundance: -
d_gene: TRBD2
j_gene: TRBJ2-3

CDR3aa: CASRGQGVNYGYTF
CDR3nt: TGTGCCAGCAGGGGACAGGGGGTTAACTATGGCTACACCTTC
v_gene: TRBV7-2
abundance: -
d_gene: TRBD1
j_gene: TRBJ1-2

CDR3aa: CASSYISSGGNEQFF
CDR3nt: TGTGCCAGCAGTTACATCTCTAGCGGGGGTAATGAGCAGTTCTTC
v_gene: TRBV6-2/TRBV6-3
abundance: -
d_gene: TRBD2
j_gene: TRBJ2-1

CDR3aa: CASSWDPGQPVSGANVLTF
CDR3nt: TGTGCCAGCAGTTGGGATCCGGGACAGCCTGTCTCTGGGGCCAACGTCCTGACTTTC
v_gene: TRBV6-2/TRBV6-3
abundance: -
d_gene: TRBD1
j_gene: TRBJ2-6

CDR3aa: CASSEGPGTGNYGYTF
CDR3nt: TGCGCCAGCAGTGAAGGTCCCGGGACAGGGAACTATGGCTACACCTTC
v_gene: TRBV10-2
abundance: -
d_gene: TRBD1
j_gene: TRBJ1-2

CDR3aa: CASSLTSYEQYF
CDR3nt: TGTGCCAGCAGTTTAACTTCCTACGAGCAGTACTTC
v_gene: TRBV5-6
abundance: -
d_gene: -
j_gene: TRBJ2-7

CDR3aa: CASSFRDSGNTIYF
CDR3nt: TGTGCCAGCAGCTTCCGGGACAGTGGAAACACCATATATTTT
v_gene: TRBV7-9
abundance: few
d_gene: TRBD1
j_gene: TRBJ1-3

CDR3aa: CASSRELNGNTIYF
CDR3nt: TGTGCCAGCAGCAGAGAACTAAATGGAAACACCATATATTTT
v_gene: TRBV5-4
abundance: -
d_gene: -
j_gene: TRBJ1-3

CDR3aa: CASRGGRAHTGELFF
CDR3nt: TGTGCCAGCAGAGGCGGCAGGGCCCACACCGGGGAGCTGTTTTTT
v_gene: TRBV27
abundance: once
d_gene: -
j_gene: TRBJ2-2

CDR3aa: CASSQDPRQGVDTQYF
CDR3nt: TGCGCCAGCAGCCAAGATCCGAGACAGGGGGTAGATACGCAGTATTTT
v_gene: TRBV4-3
abundance: -
d_gene: TRBD1
j_gene: TRBJ2-3

CDR3aa: CASSYYTEQYF
CDR3nt: TGTGCCAGCAGCTACTACACAGAGCAGTACTTC
v_gene: TRBV6-5
abundance: -
d_gene: -
j_gene: TRBJ2-7

CDR3aa: CASSQDYRGGQPQHF
CDR3nt: TGCGCCAGCAGCCAAGATTATAGAGGCGGCCAGCCCCAGCATTTT
v_gene: TRBV4-3
abundance: few
d_gene: -
j_gene: TRBJ1-5

CDR3aa: CASSVAISARADTQYF
CDR3nt: TGTGCCAGCAGCGTAGCAATCTCCGCTAGAGCAGATACGCAGTATTTT
v_gene: TRBV9
abundance: -
d_gene: -
j_gene: TRBJ2-3

CDR3aa: CASSSPQETQYF
CDR3nt: TGTGCCAGCAGCTCCCCACAAGAGACCCAGTACTTC
v_gene: TRBV7-2
abundance: -
d_gene: -
j_gene: TRBJ2-5

CDR3aa: CASSPGGSYNEQFF
CDR3nt: TGTGCCAGCTCCCCCGGGGGCTCCTACAATGAGCAGTTCTTC
v_gene: TRBV18
abundance: -
d_gene: -
j_gene: TRBJ2-1

CDR3aa: CASSYSTRGYPDTEAFF
CDR3nt: TGTGCCAGCAGTTACTCGACGAGGGGGTACCCCGACACTGAAGCTTTCTTT
v_gene: TRBV6-2/TRBV6-3
abundance: -
d_gene: -
j_gene: TRBJ1-1

CDR3aa: CASSRGGSYEQYF
CDR3nt: TGTGCCAGCAGCCGGGGTGGCTCCTACGAGCAGTACTTC
v_gene: TRBV9
abundance: -
d_gene: -
j_gene: TRBJ2-7

CDR3aa: CASSLRRTGELFF
CDR3nt: TGTGCCAGCAGCTTACGCAGGACCGGGGAGCTGTTTTTT
v_gene: TRBV7-2
abundance: -
d_gene: -
j_gene: TRBJ2-2

CDR3aa: CASSPRTLSSGNTIYF
CDR3nt: TGTGCCAGCAGCCCTCGGACACTCTCTTCTGGAAACACCATATATTTT
v_gene: TRBV9
abundance: once
d_gene: -
j_gene: TRBJ1-3

CDR3aa: CASSLTSGGAFNIQYF
CDR3nt: TGTGCCAGCAGCTTGACTAGCGGGGGGGCCTTTAACATTCAGTACTTC
v_gene: TRBV7-2
abundance: -
d_gene: TRBD2
j_gene: TRBJ2-4

CDR3aa: CASSGDRGADTQYF
CDR3nt: TGTGCCAGCAGTGGGGACAGGGGAGCCGATACGCAGTATTTT
v_gene: TRBV2
abundance: -
d_gene: TRBD1
j_gene: TRBJ2-3

CDR3aa: CASSLGQNYGYTF
CDR3nt: TGTGCCAGCTCCCTGGGACAGAACTATGGCTACACCTTC
v_gene: TRBV27
abundance: -
d_gene: TRBD1
j_gene: TRBJ1-2

CDR3aa: CASRPPGTGNQPQHF
CDR3nt: TGTGCCAGTAGGCCCCCCGGGACAGGCAATCAGCCCCAGCATTTT
v_gene: TRBV19
abundance: -
d_gene: TRBD1
j_gene: TRBJ1-5

CDR3aa: CASSIQGYEQYF
CDR3nt: TGTGCCAGCAGCATACAGGGCTACGAGCAGTACTTC
v_gene: TRBV7-9
abundance: -
d_gene: -
j_gene: TRBJ2-7

CDR3aa: CASSLAPSGGPIGYQETQYF
CDR3nt: TGTGCCAGCAGCTTAGCTCCTAGCGGGGGGCCTATTGGGTACCAAGAGACCCAGTACTTC
v_gene: TRBV7-6
abundance: -
d_gene: TRBD2
j_gene: TRBJ2-5

CDR3aa: CAATPGTGELFF
CDR3nt: TGTGCTGCAACTCCGGGGACCGGGGAGCTGTTTTTT
v_gene: TRBV6-5
abundance: -
d_gene: -
j_gene: TRBJ2-2

CDR3aa: CASSHGTALTGELFF
CDR3nt: TGTGCCAGCAGCCATGGGACAGCTCTAACCGGGGAGCTGTTTTTT
v_gene: TRBV7-6
abundance: many
d_gene: TRBD1
j_gene: TRBJ2-2

CDR3aa: CASSASPGSNSPLHF
CDR3nt: TGTGCCAGCAGCGCCTCACCAGGATCTAATTCACCCCTCCACTTT
v_gene: TRBV9
abundance: once
d_gene: -
j_gene: TRBJ1-6

CDR3aa: CASTGGGGNEKLFF
CDR3nt: TGTGCCAGCACCGGAGGGGGGGGGAATGAAAAACTGTTTTTT
v_gene: TRBV6-5
abundance: -
d_gene: -
j_gene: TRBJ1-4

CDR3aa: CASIRAGGFRLNTEAFF
CDR3nt: TGTGCCAGTATAAGGGCAGGGGGCTTTCGTTTGAACACTGAAGCTTTCTTT
v_gene: TRBV19
abundance: -
d_gene: TRBD1
j_gene: TRBJ1-1

CDR3aa: CASSLVQGSLLNTEAFF
CDR3nt: TGTGCCAGCAGCTTAGTACAGGGATCCCTTCTGAACACTGAAGCTTTCTTT
v_gene: TRBV11-2
abundance: -
d_gene: -
j_gene: TRBJ1-1

CDR3aa: CASAGLGVRGRQYF
CDR3nt: TGTGCCAGCGCTGGATTAGGAGTTCGGGGTAGGCAGTACTTC
v_gene: TRBV27
abundance: -
d_gene: -
j_gene: TRBJ2-7

CDR3aa: CATRGGDTGELFF
CDR3nt: TGTGCCACCCGGGGAGGGGACACCGGGGAGCTGTTTTTT
v_gene: TRBV10-3
abundance: -
d_gene: TRBD2
j_gene: TRBJ2-2

CDR3aa: CASSRGGTGLWQPQHF
CDR3nt: TGTGCCAGCAGCCGCGGTGGTACAGGGTTGTGGCAGCCCCAGCATTTT
v_gene: TRBV7-9
abundance: -
d_gene: -
j_gene: TRBJ1-5

CDR3aa: CASRNRDGGELFF
CDR3nt: TGTGCCAGCAGGAACAGGGATGGCGGGGAGCTGTTTTTT
v_gene: TRBV28
abundance: -
d_gene: -
j_gene: TRBJ2-2

CDR3aa: CASSVEGVGNTIYF
CDR3nt: TGTGCCAGCAGCGTAGAGGGGGTAGGAAACACCATATATTTT
v_gene: TRBV9
abundance: -
d_gene: -
j_gene: TRBJ1-3

CDR3aa: CASSPGQGAVYGYTF
CDR3nt: TGTGCCAGCTCACCAGGGCAGGGGGCAGTCTATGGCTACACCTTC
v_gene: TRBV18
abundance: -
d_gene: TRBD1
j_gene: TRBJ1-2

CDR3aa: CASSPPGQGRAGQYF
CDR3nt: TGTGCCAGCAGTCCCCCAGGACAGGGCCGAGCGGGGCAGTACTTC
v_gene: TRBV27
abundance: -
d_gene: TRBD1
j_gene: TRBJ2-7

CDR3aa: CASSPDRAYEKLFF
CDR3nt: TGTGCCAGCAGCCCGGACAGGGCGTATGAAAAACTGTTTTTT
v_gene: TRBV7-9
abundance: -
d_gene: TRBD1
j_gene: TRBJ1-4

CDR3aa: CASSPGQGASPLHF
CDR3nt: TGTGCCAGCAGTCCAGGACAGGGGGCGTCACCCCTCCACTTT
v_gene: TRBV28
abundance: -
d_gene: TRBD1
j_gene: TRBJ1-6

CDR3aa: CASSEDGGGTEAFF
CDR3nt: TGTGCCAGCAGTGAAGATGGGGGAGGCACTGAAGCTTTCTTT
v_gene: TRBV6-1
abundance: -
d_gene: -
j_gene: TRBJ1-1

CDR3aa: CASSQDNYPEQYF
CDR3nt: TGTGCCAGCAGCCAAGATAACTACCCCGAGCAGTACTTC
v_gene: TRBV3-1/TRBV3-2
abundance: -
d_gene: -
j_gene: TRBJ2-7

CDR3aa: CASSASSYEQYF
CDR3nt: TGTGCCAGTAGTGCCAGCTCCTACGAGCAGTACTTC
v_gene: TRBV19
abundance: -
d_gene: -
j_gene: TRBJ2-7

CDR3aa: CASSAGAFGQPQHF
CDR3nt: TGTGCCAGCAGCGCAGGGGCCTTCGGGCAGCCCCAGCATTTT
v_gene: TRBV9
abundance: -
d_gene: -
j_gene: TRBJ1-5

CDR3aa: CASSLGTSGGSYNEQFF
CDR3nt: TGTGCCAGCAGCTTAGGGACTAGCGGGGGTTCCTACAATGAGCAGTTCTTC
v_gene: TRBV7-9
abundance: -
d_gene: TRBD2
j_gene: TRBJ2-1

CDR3aa: CASSLDGEKLFF
CDR3nt: TGTGCCAGCAGCTTGGATGGCGAAAAACTGTTTTTT
v_gene: TRBV5-8
abundance: -
d_gene: -
j_gene: TRBJ1-4

CDR3aa: CASSRVRGAYGYTF
CDR3nt: TGTGCCAGCAGTCGGGTCCGGGGTGCCTATGGCTACACCTTC
v_gene: TRBV6-5
abundance: -
d_gene: -
j_gene: TRBJ1-2

CDR3aa: CASRRSTLVYGYTF
CDR3nt: TGTGCCAGCAGGAGGTCAACGCTCGTCTATGGCTACACCTTC
v_gene: TRBV2
abundance: -
d_gene: -
j_gene: TRBJ1-2